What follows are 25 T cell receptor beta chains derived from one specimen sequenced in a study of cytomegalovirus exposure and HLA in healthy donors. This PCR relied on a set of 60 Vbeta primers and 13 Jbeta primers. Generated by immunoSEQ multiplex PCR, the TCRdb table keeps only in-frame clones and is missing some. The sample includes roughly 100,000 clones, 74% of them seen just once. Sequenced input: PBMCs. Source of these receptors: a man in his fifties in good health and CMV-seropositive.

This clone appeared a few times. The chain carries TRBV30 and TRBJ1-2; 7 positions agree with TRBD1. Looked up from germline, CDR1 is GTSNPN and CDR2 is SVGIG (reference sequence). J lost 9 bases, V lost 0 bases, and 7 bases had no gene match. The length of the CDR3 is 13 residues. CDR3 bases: TGTGCCTGGAGTGTTAAGGGGGCATCCCGCTACACCTTC. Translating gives CAWSVKGASRYTF.

CDR3 residues: CASSPPSDTQYF. DNA of the CDR3: TGTGCCAGCAGTCCCCCCTCGGATACGCAGTATTTT. The chain employs TRBV6-5 and TRBJ2-3; unclear D gene. CDR3 length: 12 residues. With 5 bases removed from V and 6 bases from J, the gap between germline ends came to 9 bases. Germline loops: CDR1 MNHEY, CDR2 SVGAGI.

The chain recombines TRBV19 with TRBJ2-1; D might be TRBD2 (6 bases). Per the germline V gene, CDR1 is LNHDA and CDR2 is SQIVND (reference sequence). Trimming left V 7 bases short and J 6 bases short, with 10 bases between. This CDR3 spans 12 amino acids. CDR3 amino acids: CASTLGGNEQFF. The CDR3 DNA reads TGTGCCAGTACCTTGGGGGGCAATGAGCAGTTCTTC. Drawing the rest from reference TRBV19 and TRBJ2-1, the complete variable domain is DGGITQSPKYLFRKEGQNVTLSCEQNLNHDAMYWYRQDPGQGLRLIYYSQIVNDFQKGDIAEGYSVSREKKESFPLTVTSAQKNPTAFYLCASTLGGNEQFFGPGTRLTVL.

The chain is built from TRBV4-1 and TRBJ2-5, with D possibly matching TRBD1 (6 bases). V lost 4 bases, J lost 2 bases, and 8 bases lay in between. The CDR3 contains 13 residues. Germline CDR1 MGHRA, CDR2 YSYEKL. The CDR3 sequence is CASSLGQQETQYF. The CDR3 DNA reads TGCGCCAGCAGCCTTGGACAGCAAGAGACCCAGTACTTC.

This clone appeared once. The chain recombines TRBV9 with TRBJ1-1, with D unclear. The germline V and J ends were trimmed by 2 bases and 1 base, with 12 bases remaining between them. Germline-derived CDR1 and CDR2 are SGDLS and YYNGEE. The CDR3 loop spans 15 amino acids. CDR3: CASSVGRGRNTEAFF. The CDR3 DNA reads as TGTGCCAGCAGCGTTGGGAGAGGCCGGAACACTGAAGCTTTCTTT.

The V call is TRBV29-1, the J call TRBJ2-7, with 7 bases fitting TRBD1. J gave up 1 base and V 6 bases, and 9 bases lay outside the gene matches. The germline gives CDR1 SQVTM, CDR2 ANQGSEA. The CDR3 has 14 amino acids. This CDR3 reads CSVIRDSSSYEQYF. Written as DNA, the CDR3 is TGCAGCGTAATTCGGGACAGCAGTTCCTACGAGCAGTACTTC.

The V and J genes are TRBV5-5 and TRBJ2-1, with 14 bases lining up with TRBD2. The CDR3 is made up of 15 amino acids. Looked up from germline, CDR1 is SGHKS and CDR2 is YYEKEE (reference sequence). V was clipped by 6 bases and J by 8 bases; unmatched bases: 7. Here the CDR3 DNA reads TGTGCCAGCATCACCGGGACTAGCGGGGGCTATGAGCAGTTCTTC. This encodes CASITGTSGGYEQFF.

The CDR3 spells CASSRNPGQGFGYTF. The DNA of the CDR3 is TGTGCCAGCAGCCGTAACCCGGGACAGGGGTTTGGCTACACCTTC. The chain combines TRBV4-2 with TRBJ1-2, with TRBD1 matching over 10 bases. V gave up 4 bases and J gave up 7 bases; unmatched junction bases: 9. Germline V lookup: CDR1 LGHNA, CDR2 YNFKEQ. This CDR3 has 15 residues.

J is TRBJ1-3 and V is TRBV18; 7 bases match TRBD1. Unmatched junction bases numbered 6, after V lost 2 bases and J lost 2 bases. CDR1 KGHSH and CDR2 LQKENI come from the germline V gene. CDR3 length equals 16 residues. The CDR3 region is CASSPSLQGTGNTIYF. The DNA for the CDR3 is TGTGCCAGCTCACCAAGTTTACAGGGGACTGGAAACACCATATATTTT.

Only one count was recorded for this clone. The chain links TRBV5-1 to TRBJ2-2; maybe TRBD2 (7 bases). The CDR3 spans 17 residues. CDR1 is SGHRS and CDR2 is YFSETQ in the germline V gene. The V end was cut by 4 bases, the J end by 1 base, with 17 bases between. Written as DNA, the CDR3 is TGCGCCAGCAGCCCGGGATCGGGGGGCTTGAACACCGGGGAGCTGTTTTTT. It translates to CASSPGSGGLNTGELFF.

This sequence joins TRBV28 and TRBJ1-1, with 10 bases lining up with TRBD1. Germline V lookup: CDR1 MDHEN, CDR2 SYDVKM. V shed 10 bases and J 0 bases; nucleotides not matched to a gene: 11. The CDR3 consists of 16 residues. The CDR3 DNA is TGTGCCACACGGACAGGGGGTGATTCTTTGAACACTGAAGCTTTCTTT. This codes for CATRTGGDSLNTEAFF.

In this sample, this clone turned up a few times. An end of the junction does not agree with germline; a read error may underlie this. This CDR3 reads CASGLLSGANGLTF. CDR3 nucleotides: TGTGCTAGTGGTCTACTGTCTGGGGCCAACGGCCTGACTTTC. The chain links TRBV12-5 to TRBJ2-6; maybe TRBD1 (5 bases). Looked up from germline, CDR1 is LGHNT and CDR2 is FRNRAP. There are 14 residues in the CDR3.

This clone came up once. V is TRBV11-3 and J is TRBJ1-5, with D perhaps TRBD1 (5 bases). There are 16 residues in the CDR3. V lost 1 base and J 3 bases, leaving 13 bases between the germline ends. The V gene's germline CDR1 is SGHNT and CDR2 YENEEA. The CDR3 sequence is CASSLVCQGFNQPQHF. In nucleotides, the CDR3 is TGTGCCAGCAGCTTAGTTTGTCAGGGCTTCAATCAGCCCCAGCATTTT.

CDR3: CASSSGRGGNQPQHF. CDR3 DNA: TGCGCCAGCAGCTCCGGCCGAGGAGGCAATCAGCCCCAGCATTTT. This chain uses TRBV5-1 with TRBJ1-5; D is unresolved. CDR1 and CDR2 (germline): SGHRS, YFSETQ. V shed 3 bases and J shed 2 bases, with 12 bases lying between them. The CDR3 spans 15 residues. Supplemented by reference TRBV5-1 and TRBJ1-5, the full variable domain reads KAGVTQTPRYLIKTRGQQVTLSCSPISGHRSVSWYQQTPGQGLQFLFEYFSETQRNKGNFPGRFSGRQFSNSRSEMNVSTLELGDSALYLCASSSGRGGNQPQHFGDGTRLSIL.

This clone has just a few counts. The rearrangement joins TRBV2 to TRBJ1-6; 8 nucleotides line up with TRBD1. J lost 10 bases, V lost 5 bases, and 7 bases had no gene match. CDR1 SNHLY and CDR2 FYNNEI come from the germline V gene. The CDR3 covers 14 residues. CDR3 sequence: CASSPQGVLSPLHF. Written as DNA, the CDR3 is TGTGCCAGCAGTCCACAGGGGGTGCTCTCACCCCTCCACTTT. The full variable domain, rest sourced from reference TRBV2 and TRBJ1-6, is EPEVTQTPSHQVTQMGQEVILRCVPISNHLYFYWYRQILGQKVEFLVSFYNNEISEKSEIFDDQFSVERPDGSNFTLKIRSTKLEDSAMYFCASSPQGVLSPLHFGNGTRLTVT.

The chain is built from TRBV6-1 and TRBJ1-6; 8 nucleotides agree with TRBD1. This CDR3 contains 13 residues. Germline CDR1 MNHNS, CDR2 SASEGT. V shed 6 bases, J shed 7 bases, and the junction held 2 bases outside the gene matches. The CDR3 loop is CASRRTGNSPLHF. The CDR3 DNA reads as TGTGCCAGCAGGAGGACAGGGAATTCACCCCTCCACTTT.

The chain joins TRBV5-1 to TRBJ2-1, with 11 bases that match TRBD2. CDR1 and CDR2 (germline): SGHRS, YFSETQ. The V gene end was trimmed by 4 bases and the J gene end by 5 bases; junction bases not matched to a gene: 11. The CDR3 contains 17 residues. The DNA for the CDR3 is TGCGCCAGCAGCGCACTAGCGGGAGAAAGAGTGGACAATGAGCAGTTCTTC. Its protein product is CASSALAGERVDNEQFF.

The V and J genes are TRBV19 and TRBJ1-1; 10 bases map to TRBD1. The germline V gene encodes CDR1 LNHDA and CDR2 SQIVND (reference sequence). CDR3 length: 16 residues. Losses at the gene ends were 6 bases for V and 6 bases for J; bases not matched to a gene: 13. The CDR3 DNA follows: TGTGCCAGTAGCAATTTCCCGGGACAGGGGTCAGCTGAAGCTTTCTTT. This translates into CASSNFPGQGSAEAFF. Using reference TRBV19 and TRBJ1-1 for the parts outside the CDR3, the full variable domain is DGGITQSPKYLFRKEGQNVTLSCEQNLNHDAMYWYRQDPGQGLRLIYYSQIVNDFQKGDIAEGYSVSREKKESFPLTVTSAQKNPTAFYLCASSNFPGQGSAEAFFGQGTRLTVV.

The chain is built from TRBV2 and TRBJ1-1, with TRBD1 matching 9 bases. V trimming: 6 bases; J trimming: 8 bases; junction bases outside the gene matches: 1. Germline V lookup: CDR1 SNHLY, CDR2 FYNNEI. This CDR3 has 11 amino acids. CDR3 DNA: TGTGCCAGCAGCGGACAGGGGGAAGCTTTCTTT. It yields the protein CASSGQGEAFF. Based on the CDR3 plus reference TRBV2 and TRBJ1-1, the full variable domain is EPEVTQTPSHQVTQMGQEVILRCVPISNHLYFYWYRQILGQKVEFLVSFYNNEISEKSEIFDDQFSVERPDGSNFTLKIRSTKLEDSAMYFCASSGQGEAFFGQGTRLTVV.

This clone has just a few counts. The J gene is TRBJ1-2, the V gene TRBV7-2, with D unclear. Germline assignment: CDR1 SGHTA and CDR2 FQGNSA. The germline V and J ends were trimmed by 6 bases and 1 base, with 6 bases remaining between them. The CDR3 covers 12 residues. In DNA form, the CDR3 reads TGTGCCAGCAGTTTTAGTAACTATGGCTACACCTTC. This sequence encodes CASSFSNYGYTF.

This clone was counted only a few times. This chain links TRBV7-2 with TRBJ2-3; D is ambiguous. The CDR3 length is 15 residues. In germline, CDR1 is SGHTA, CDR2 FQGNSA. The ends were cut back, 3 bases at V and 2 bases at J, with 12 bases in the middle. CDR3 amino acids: CASSLSNTPTDTQYF. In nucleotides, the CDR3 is TGTGCCAGCAGCTTGAGCAATACCCCCACAGATACGCAGTATTTT.

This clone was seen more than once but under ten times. The CDR3 reads CASREVLTYGYTF. CDR3 nucleotides: TGTGCCAGCAGGGAGGTGTTAACCTATGGCTACACCTTC. The rearrangement uses TRBV6-5 and TRBJ1-2; D not certain. CDR3 length: 13 amino acids. V was pared by 6 bases and J by 4 bases, with 12 bases between. Per germline, CDR1 MNHEY and CDR2 SVGAGI.

The CDR3 reads CASSDVRVKTEAFF. The CDR3 nucleotides read TGTGCCAGCAGTGATGTCAGGGTAAAGACTGAAGCTTTCTTT. The gene calls are TRBV2 and TRBJ1-1; TRBD1 is a possible D gene (5 bases). CDR1 and CDR2 from the germline V gene are SNHLY and FYNNEI. The CDR3 contains 14 residues. V was clipped by 3 bases and J by 5 bases, with 13 bases between them.

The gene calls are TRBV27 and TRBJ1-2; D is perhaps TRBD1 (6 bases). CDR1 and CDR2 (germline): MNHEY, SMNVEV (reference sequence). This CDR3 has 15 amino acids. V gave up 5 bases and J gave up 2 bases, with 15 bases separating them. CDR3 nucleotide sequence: TGTGCCAGCAGTCCATCCCCAGGGGACAACTATGGCTACACCTTC. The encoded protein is CASSPSPGDNYGYTF.

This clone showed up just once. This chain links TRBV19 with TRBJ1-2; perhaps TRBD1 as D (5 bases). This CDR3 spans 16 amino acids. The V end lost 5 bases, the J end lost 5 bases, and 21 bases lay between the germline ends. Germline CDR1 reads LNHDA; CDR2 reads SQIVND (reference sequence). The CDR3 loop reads CASSPPAQQAYYGYTF. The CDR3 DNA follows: TGTGCCAGTAGTCCACCCGCCCAACAGGCTTATTATGGCTACACCTTC.